The present TCR beta chain was sequenced within a study of shared clonotypes between healthy human individuals. Study findings and constraints: The four-donor shared clonotypes exceeded non-shared clonotypes in generation probability, with non-shared ones scoring lower. Donor clonotype sharing was expected to depend on sequencing depth. Estimated clonotype richness was generally higher in naive than memory subsets.

Profiling relied on immunoSEQ multiplex PCR, and the TCRdb table lists in-frame clones only, not all of them. The sample lists around 2,000,000 clones, less than 95% occurring once. Terminally differentiated effector memory CD45RA+ cells were excluded from the naive CD8 cells, which were CD45RO-negative and positively selected for CCR7. Per germline, CDR1 LGHNA and CDR2 YNFKEQ. The V gene lost 6 bases and the J gene lost 1 base, with 8 bases spanning the gap. The CDR3 is made up of 13 amino acids. A word on this clone: Its target is unknown.

This clonotype originated in a young man in good health. The V and J genes are TRBV4-2 and TRBJ2-3; D is uncertain. The sequencing sample was made of naive CD8+ T cells sorted from blood. CDR3 region: CASSFYRTDTQYF. In DNA form, the CDR3 reads TGTGCCAGCAGTTTCTACCGCACAGATACGCAGTATTTT.